This T cell receptor (beta chain) was observed in a study of Ad26.COV2.S vaccination and SARS-CoV-2 variants. Study as a whole: This donor came from the COV1001 trial of Ad26.COV2.S.

About this clone itself: Its specificity is not known.

Treatment: around 19 received Ad26.COV2.S at low or high dose, single or two shots; several received placebo; per-sample allocation not given. Sampling took place 63 days after the first vaccine or placebo injection. The data were produced by immunoSEQ multiplex PCR, yet TCRdb's version contains in-frame clones alone and is incomplete. Of over 200,000 clones in the sample, 88% were seen once. General study findings and limits: The placebo group had lower spike-specific TCR breadth than the vaccine recipients did.

The source material was peripheral blood, sampled in a trial of Ad26.COV2.S vaccine versus placebo. This sequence was found in a person between 18 and 60 years old who received the Ad26.COV2.S COVID-19 vaccine or a placebo.

CDR3 residues: CASSLYTGSADSPLHF. The CDR3 DNA is TGCGCCAGCAGCTTGTACACAGGGAGTGCGGATTCACCCCTCCACTTT. V is TRBV5-1 and J is TRBJ1-6; D is possibly TRBD1 (6 bases). V lost 1 base and J lost 8, with 16 bases in between. The CDR3 has 16 amino acids. Germline V gene lookup returns CDR1 SGHRS and CDR2 YFSETQ.